Listed below are T cell receptor beta chains from one sample, sequenced in a study of shared clonotypes between healthy human individuals. Assay used: immunoSEQ multiplex PCR; TCRdb lists only in-frame clones, some missing. The sample has some 2,400,000 clones, 90% to 97% seen once. The specimen sequenced was naive CD4+ T cells sorted from blood. The source of these receptors is a man younger than 30 in good health. Both conserved end residues are part of each CDR3. The D gene is left open where the match is weak. Size is stated for part of the rows, as once, few or many counts, or as a class when the clone is expanded.

D gene,J gene,clone size,V gene,CDR3 DNA,CDR3 protein
-,TRBJ1-2,-,TRBV18,TGTGCCAGCTCACCAGAGGGTTGGGGCTACACCTTC,CASSPEGWGYTF
-,TRBJ2-4,-,TRBV25-1,TGTGCCAGCAGTGAGCAGGGACTAGCCAAAAACATTCAGTACTTC,CASSEQGLAKNIQYF
-,TRBJ2-5,-,TRBV20-1,TGCAGTGGTGTCAGAACAGAGACCCAGTACTTC,CSGVRTETQYF
TRBD1,TRBJ2-4,-,TRBV6-1,TGTGCCAGCAGTGAAACCGGGACAGGGGCCAAAAACATTCAGTACTTC,CASSETGTGAKNIQYF
-,TRBJ2-7,-,TRBV6-5,TGTGCCAGCAGTCGTGACAACGAGCAGTACTTC,CASSRDNEQYF
-,TRBJ2-7,once,TRBV6-5,TGTGCCAGCAGTTACTCGGGAACAGGTACCTACGAGCAGTACTTC,CASSYSGTGTYEQYF
-,TRBJ2-3,-,TRBV10-2,TGCGCCAGCAGTGAGTCGGGGGGAGGCACAGATACGCAGTATTTT,CASSESGGGTDTQYF
-,TRBJ2-1,-,TRBV11-2,TGTGCCAGCAGCTTTGAGGGGAGCTCCTACAATGAGCAGTTCTTC,CASSFEGSSYNEQFF
-,TRBJ2-7,once,TRBV9,TGTGCCAGCAGCCCCCAGAGGGGAGCGGACCTCTACGAGCAGTACTTC,CASSPQRGADLYEQYF
TRBD2,TRBJ2-7,-,TRBV11-2,TGTGCCAGCGGCGGGGGCCAGCGGGAGATTTACGAGCAGTACTTC,CASGGGQREIYEQYF
TRBD2,TRBJ2-3,-,TRBV30,TGTGCCTGGAGTGCCACACTAGCGGGAGGTCTAGATACGCAGTATTTT,CAWSATLAGGLDTQYF
-,TRBJ1-5,-,TRBV7-8,TGTGCCAGCAGCCCTTCCCAGGCCCGCAATCAGCCCCAGCATTTT,CASSPSQARNQPQHF
-,TRBJ1-5,-,TRBV30,TGTGCCTGGAGTGTAAGCCGCAATCAGCCCCAGCATTTT,CAWSVSRNQPQHF
TRBD1,TRBJ1-6,-,TRBV5-1,TGCGCCAGCTCGGACAGGGAGAATTCACCCCTCCACTTT,CASSDRENSPLHF
-,TRBJ2-7,-,TRBV25-1,TGTGCCAGCAGTGCCCTCTACGAGCAGTACTTC,CASSALYEQYF
-,TRBJ2-2,-,TRBV6-1,TGTGCCAGCACCCCATCGCTAGGGGCCGGGGAGCTGTTTTTT,CASTPSLGAGELFF
TRBD1,TRBJ1-2,-,TRBV4-2,TGTGCCAGCAGCCAAGGGGCCATTCCGGGACAGTCAAAAATTTTCTATGGCTACACCTTC,CASSQGAIPGQSKIFYGYTF
TRBD1,TRBJ1-1,once,TRBV5-5,TGTGCCAGCAGCTGGGGACAGTTGAACACTGAAGCTTTCTTT,CASSWGQLNTEAFF